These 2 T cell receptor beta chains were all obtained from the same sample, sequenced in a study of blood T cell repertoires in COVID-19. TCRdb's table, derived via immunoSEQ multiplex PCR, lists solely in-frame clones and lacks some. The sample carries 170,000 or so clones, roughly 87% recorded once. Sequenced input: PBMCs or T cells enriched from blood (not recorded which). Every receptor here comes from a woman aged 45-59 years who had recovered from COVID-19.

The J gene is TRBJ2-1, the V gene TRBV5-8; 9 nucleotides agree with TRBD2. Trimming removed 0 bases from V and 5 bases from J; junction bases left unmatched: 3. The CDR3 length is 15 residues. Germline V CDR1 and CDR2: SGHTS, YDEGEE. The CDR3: CASSLGLADHNEQFF. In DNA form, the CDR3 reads TGTGCCAGCAGCTTGGGACTAGCGGACCACAATGAGCAGTTCTTC.

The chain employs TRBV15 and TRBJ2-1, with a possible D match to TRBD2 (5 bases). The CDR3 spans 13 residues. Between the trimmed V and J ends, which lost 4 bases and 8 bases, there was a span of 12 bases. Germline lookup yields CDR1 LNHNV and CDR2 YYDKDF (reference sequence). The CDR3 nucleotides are TGTGCCACCAGCAAGACTCTGGAGGATGAGCAGTTCTTC. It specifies CATSKTLEDEQFF. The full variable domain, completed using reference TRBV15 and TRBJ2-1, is DAMVIQNPRYQVTQFGKPVTLSCSQTLNHNVMYWYQQKSSQAPKLLFHYYDKDFNNEADTPDNFQSRRPNTSFCFLDIRSPGLGDTAMYLCATSKTLEDEQFFGPGTRLTVL.